A selection of T cell receptor beta chains follows, all from one sample in a study of T cells after yellow fever vaccination. TCRdb analysed the 5' RACE reads with MiXCR anew, one entry per CDR3 protein. The table records around 500,000 distinct CDR3 sequences, 20% to 25% of them present only once. Material: PBMCs, obtained roughly 20 days after the first yellow fever vaccination. These TCRs come from a man aged 18 to 30 who received the YFV17D yellow fever vaccine. The CDR3 runs from the conserved cysteine through the conserved F or W. Each record gives: clone size, J gene, D gene, V gene, CDR3 DNA, CDR3 protein. D genes are given only for firm matches. Clone sizes are given selectively: once, few, many, or a class where the clone is expanded.

many,TRBJ1-4,-,TRBV4-3,TGCGCCAGCAGCCAAGAGGCGGAAGTCGGGGAAAAACTGTTTTTT,CASSQEAEVGEKLFF
-,TRBJ1-2,-,TRBV20-1,TGCAGTGCGCTGGAGGCAGGCGCTAACTATGGCTACACCTTC,CSALEAGANYGYTF
-,TRBJ2-1,-,TRBV3-1,TGTGCCAGCAGCCCTGCTTCCGAGGGGCAGTTCTTC,CASSPASEGQFF
-,TRBJ2-3,TRBD2,TRBV11-3,TGTGCCAGCAGCTCAAGAAGCGGGGGGCTCACAGATACGCAGTATTTT,CASSSRSGGLTDTQYF
-,TRBJ2-1,-,TRBV12-3/TRBV12-4,TGTGCCAGCAGTACGTGGGGGAGCTCCTACAATGAGCAGTTCTTC,CASSTWGSSYNEQFF
-,TRBJ2-2,TRBD1,TRBV19,TGTGCCAGTAGTATATGGGCGGACAGGGCGAAAACCGGGGAGCTGTTTTTT,CASSIWADRAKTGELFF
few,TRBJ1-2,-,TRBV20-1,TGCAGTGCTTCAAACAGGGACGGCTATGGCTACACCTTC,CSASNRDGYGYTF
-,TRBJ2-7,TRBD1,TRBV7-9,TGTGCCAGCAGCTACGGGACAGACTACGAGCAGTACTTC,CASSYGTDYEQYF
-,TRBJ2-1,TRBD1,TRBV2,TGTGCCAGCAGTGAATGGAGACAGGGAAATGAGCAGTTCTTC,CASSEWRQGNEQFF
-,TRBJ2-7,-,TRBV20-1,TGCAGTGCTAGGCTACAGGACTCCTACGAGCAGTACTTC,CSARLQDSYEQYF
-,TRBJ2-5,TRBD1,TRBV30,TGTGCCTGCCCCATTGCGGGACAGGGAGAGACCCAGTACTTC,CACPIAGQGETQYF
-,TRBJ1-3,-,TRBV3-1,TGTGCCAGCAGCCCCCGTGGGTCCTCTGGAAACACCATATATTTT,CASSPRGSSGNTIYF
many,TRBJ2-3,TRBD2,TRBV7-2,TGTGCCAGCAGCTGGGGGACTAGCGGGGGGTCCACAGATACGCAGTATTTT,CASSWGTSGGSTDTQYF
few,TRBJ2-3,-,TRBV18,TGTGCCAGCTCACAGGGACGGACCGTAGATACGCAGTATTTT,CASSQGRTVDTQYF
-,TRBJ1-2,-,TRBV6-6,TGTGCCAGCAGCCGAACAGAGGACTATGGCTACACCTTC,CASSRTEDYGYTF
few,TRBJ2-2,TRBD1,TRBV11-1,TGTGCCAGCAGCCCCATCACGGAAAGACAGGGGTTAGCCGGGGAGCTGTTTTTT,CASSPITERQGLAGELFF
few,TRBJ1-1,TRBD1,TRBV28,TGTGCCATTAGAGAAGACAGGGGGCATGACACTGAAGCTTTCTTT,CAIREDRGHDTEAFF
-,TRBJ2-5,TRBD2,TRBV27,TGTGCCAGCAGCGGGACTAGCGGTGTAACCCAGTACTTC,CASSGTSGVTQYF
few,TRBJ1-2,TRBD1,TRBV3-1,TGTGCCAGCAGCCCGACAGGGGGAGGCTACACCTTC,CASSPTGGGYTF
-,TRBJ2-7,TRBD1,TRBV13,TGTGCCAGCAGCTCCTCCGGGACAGGGCTTTACGAGCAGTACTTC,CASSSSGTGLYEQYF
many,TRBJ2-1,-,TRBV7-9,TGTGCCAGCAGCTTGCCTAATCTAGGTTACAATGAGCAGTTCTTC,CASSLPNLGYNEQFF
few,TRBJ2-4,TRBD1,TRBV6-1,TGTGCCAGCAGGTTGGGGACAGGGAAAAACATTCAGTACTTC,CASRLGTGKNIQYF
-,TRBJ1-5,-,TRBV28,TGTGCCAGCAGCGTCGACAGGTTCAATCAGCCCCAGCATTTT,CASSVDRFNQPQHF
once,TRBJ1-5,-,TRBV6-6,TGTGCCAGCAGGGGTTTGCAGCCCCAGCATTTT,CASRGLQPQHF
once,TRBJ2-5,-,TRBV7-9,TGTGCCAGCGGTTTGGGGGAAGAGACCCAGTACTTC,CASGLGEETQYF
-,TRBJ1-3,-,TRBV12-5,TGTGCTAGTGGTTTGGTACTGCGGACCAGCTCTGGAAACACCATATATTTT,CASGLVLRTSSGNTIYF
-,TRBJ2-2,-,TRBV24-1,TGTGCCACCAGTGATTTGCTAGGGGAAAACACCGGGGAGCTGTTTTTT,CATSDLLGENTGELFF
-,TRBJ1-3,-,TRBV4-2,TGTGCCAGCAGCCAAACCCGCTACTCTGGAAACACCATATATTTT,CASSQTRYSGNTIYF
few,TRBJ2-2,-,TRBV3-1,TGTGCCAGCAGCCAATATAACACCGGGGAGCTGTTTTTT,CASSQYNTGELFF
-,TRBJ1-1,-,TRBV24-1,TGTGCCACCAGCGAGGGGAACACTGAAGCTTTCTTT,CATSEGNTEAFF
many,TRBJ2-7,-,TRBV13,TGTGCCAGCAGCTTAGTTGGGAACGAGCAGTACTTC,CASSLVGNEQYF
-,TRBJ2-1,-,TRBV2,TGTGCCAGCAGTGCGAATCGAGACAATGAGCAGTTCTTC,CASSANRDNEQFF
-,TRBJ2-7,-,TRBV4-3,TGCGCCAGCAGCCAAGATGGTCAGGGTGGTCGGGACGAGCAGTACTTC,CASSQDGQGGRDEQYF
once,TRBJ2-3,-,TRBV11-3,TGTGCCAGCAGCCCAAGGCGTGAGGATACGCAGTATTTT,CASSPRREDTQYF
-,TRBJ2-3,TRBD2,TRBV3-1,TGTGCCAGCAGCCAACTAGCGGGGGGTGGTCCGCAGTATTTT,CASSQLAGGGPQYF
-,TRBJ1-1,TRBD1,TRBV6-1,TGTGCCAGCAGGCTAGGGACAGTCATGGCCGAGGGCACTGAAGCTTTCTTT,CASRLGTVMAEGTEAFF
-,TRBJ1-2,-,TRBV3-1,TGTGCCAGCAGCCAAGGGTTGCAGGACTATGGCTACACCTTC,CASSQGLQDYGYTF
many,TRBJ2-1,TRBD2,TRBV4-2,TGTGCCAGCAGCCTAAGCGGGGACTTCTTCAATGAGCAGTTCTTC,CASSLSGDFFNEQFF
-,TRBJ1-1,-,TRBV20-1,TGCAGTGCTAGAGATAACCTGGGAAGGACTGAAGCTTTCTTT,CSARDNLGRTEAFF
-,TRBJ2-7,TRBD1,TRBV5-1,TGCGCCAGCAGCTTTACCGGGACAGGGGAGCAAGGATACGAGCAGTACTTC,CASSFTGTGEQGYEQYF
-,TRBJ1-6,TRBD1,TRBV5-1,TGCGCCAGCCAGGAATCTTCGACAGGGCAGTCACCCCTCCACTTT,CASQESSTGQSPLHF
many,TRBJ2-5,-,TRBV18,TGTGCCAGCAGTCCCGGACTCCAAGAGACCCAGTACTTC,CASSPGLQETQYF
-,TRBJ2-3,TRBD2,TRBV29-1,TGCAGCGTTCAAAGGACTAGCCGGTACACAGATACGCAGTATTTT,CSVQRTSRYTDTQYF
few,TRBJ2-2,TRBD1,TRBV5-1,TGCGCCAGCAGCTTGGCTGGACAGGGGGCCGGGGAGCTGTTTTTT,CASSLAGQGAGELFF
-,TRBJ2-6,-,TRBV5-4,TGTGCCAGCAGCTTGGAAGCCTCTGGGGCCAACGTCCTGACTTTC,CASSLEASGANVLTF
few,TRBJ2-7,TRBD2,TRBV4-3,TGCGCCAGCAGCCAAGTGGTCGGGGGGTCCTACGAGCAGTACTTC,CASSQVVGGSYEQYF
few,TRBJ1-2,TRBD1,TRBV11-2,TGTGCCAGCAGACAGGTGGAGGGGGCCGGCTACACCTTC,CASRQVEGAGYTF
-,TRBJ2-1,-,TRBV30,TGTGCCTGGATTGGGCTACCCTACAATGAGCAGTTCTTC,CAWIGLPYNEQFF
few,TRBJ1-4,-,TRBV7-8,TGTGCCAGCAGCCGGGGCGGGAGAGGGATGGTTCAAAAACTGTTTTTT,CASSRGGRGMVQKLFF
-,TRBJ2-2,-,TRBV11-3,TGTGCCAGCGCGTGGAGTATAGACACCGGGGAGCTGTTTTTT,CASAWSIDTGELFF
few,TRBJ1-5,-,TRBV4-1,TGCGCCAGCAGCCAAGACGCCAGTTTTAATCAGCCCCAGCATTTT,CASSQDASFNQPQHF
-,TRBJ1-6,-,TRBV7-2,TGTGCCAGCAGCTTATTCCCCAGGGACTCACCCCTCCACTTT,CASSLFPRDSPLHF
many,TRBJ1-1,-,TRBV29-1,TGCAGCGGGAGGTTTGGGGGCACTGAAGCTTTCTTT,CSGRFGGTEAFF
once,TRBJ1-2,TRBD1,TRBV11-2,TGTGCCAGCAGCCGACTGACAGGGGGGAACTATGGCTACACCTTC,CASSRLTGGNYGYTF
few,TRBJ2-1,-,TRBV19,TGTGCCAGTAGTATCCGTGGGGAGCAGTTCTTC,CASSIRGEQFF
-,TRBJ2-2,-,TRBV3-1,TGTGCCAGCAGCCAAGGAGCCGGTGGCGGGGAGCTGTTTTTT,CASSQGAGGGELFF